These 8 T cell receptor beta chains were all obtained from the same sample, sequenced in a study of blood T cell repertoires in COVID-19. This table comes from immunoSEQ multiplex PCR, and its TCRdb copy is limited to in-frame clones, with some not included. The sample lists 150,000 to 200,000 clones, approximately 90% occurring once. The sequenced sample consisted of peripheral blood. These receptors were collected from a man younger than 30 with acute or convalescent COVID-19.

The CDR3 reads CSVEGRGDRAPNEQFF. The DNA of the CDR3 is TGCAGCGTTGAAGGCCGAGGGGACAGGGCCCCCAATGAGCAGTTCTTC. The gene calls are TRBV29-1 and TRBJ2-1; 9 positions agree with TRBD1. With V trimmed by 1 base and J by 6 bases, 10 bases remained unmatched. Germline CDR1 and CDR2: SQVTM and ANQGSEA. The CDR3 loop spans 16 amino acids.

This rearrangement joins TRBV30 to TRBJ1-4; D unclear. The germline V gene encodes CDR1 GTSNPN and CDR2 SVGIG (reference sequence). The CDR3 consists of 12 residues. The V end lost 3 bases, the J end lost 8 bases, and 10 bases lay between the germline ends. The CDR3, as DNA: TGTGCCTGGAGCCAAGTCGGGGAAAAACTGTTTTTT. As protein: CAWSQVGEKLFF. The variable domain in full, with the rest retrieved from reference TRBV30 and TRBJ1-4, is SQTIHQWPATLVQPVGSPLSLECTVEGTSNPNLYWYRQAAGRGLQLLFYSVGIGQISSEVPQNLSASRPQDRQFILSSKKLLLSDSGFYLCAWSQVGEKLFFGSGTQLSVL.

This clone was observed a few times. The chain carries TRBV29-1 and TRBJ1-3; D not resolved. The CDR3 runs 10 residues. Trimming took off 6 bases at V and 16 bases at J, with 16 bases between the two ends. CDR1 is SQVTM, CDR2 ANQGSEA, per germline. CDR3 nucleotide sequence: TGCAGCGTCCACCTCGGGTTCGCGTATTTT. Translated, it gives CSVHLGFAYF.

The J gene is TRBJ2-2, the V gene TRBV2, with 14 bases lining up with TRBD2. Germline CDR1 is SNHLY and CDR2 is FYNNEI. This CDR3 region has 15 residues. The trim removed 6 bases at V and 7 bases at J, leaving 4 bases unmatched. DNA for the CDR3: TGTGCCAGCAGGAGACTAGCGGGGGGGAGCGGGGAGCTGTTTTTT. This gives the protein CASRRLAGGSGELFF.

This chain joins TRBV7-8 and TRBJ1-1; 7 nucleotides agree with TRBD1. Germline lookup yields CDR1 SGHVS and CDR2 FQNEAQ. The CDR3 loop spans 17 amino acids. Unmatched junction bases numbered 8, after V lost 1 base and J lost 0 bases. The CDR3 protein is CASSLVGTATMNTEAFF. For the CDR3, the DNA is TGTGCCAGCAGCTTAGTAGGGACAGCCACCATGAACACTGAAGCTTTCTTT.

The chain uses TRBV6-5 and TRBJ1-2; unclear D gene. The V gene lost 0 bases and the J gene lost 7 bases, with 15 bases spanning the gap. CDR1 is MNHEY and CDR2 is SVGAGI in the germline V gene. The CDR3 totals 15 residues. CDR3 residues: CASSYSRFGESGYTF. For the CDR3, the DNA is TGTGCCAGCAGTTACTCGAGGTTCGGGGAAAGTGGCTACACCTTC.

The genes are TRBV24-1 and TRBJ2-2; 8 positions agree with TRBD1. Germline V gene lookup returns CDR1 KGHDR and CDR2 SFDVKD. The ends lost 5 bases at V and 4 bases at J; junction bases unmatched: 5. CDR3 length: 15 amino acids. CDR3: CATSGIQGATGELFF. DNA for the CDR3: TGTGCCACCAGTGGTATCCAGGGGGCCACCGGGGAGCTGTTTTTT.

The chain combines TRBV7-9 with TRBJ2-7, with TRBD2 matching over 13 bases. The trim removed 10 bases at V and 0 bases at J, leaving 6 bases unmatched. Germline values: CDR1 SEHNR, CDR2 FQNEAQ (reference sequence). This CDR3 has 15 amino acids. Here the CDR3 reads CAIGTSGESSYEQYF. DNA for the CDR3: TGTGCCATCGGGACTAGCGGGGAGAGCTCCTACGAGCAGTACTTC.